Listed here is a single T cell receptor beta chain. These data are taken from a study of blood T cell repertoires in COVID-19. Study at large: There were acute and convalescent COVID-19 samples, and they came from the United States, Italy and Spain. In each case, the material was cDNA or gDNA derived from T cells, B-cell-depleted T cells, or PBMCs.

With 3 bases removed from V and 2 bases from J, the gap between germline ends came to 11 bases. This CDR3 is built from 15 residues. The germline V gene has CDR1 MDHEN and CDR2 SYDVKM. Seattle patients were enrolled while actively infected and followed longitudinally. In the authors' methods: Estimates of nucleated cell counts were drawn from the amplification of reference gene primers. Generated by immunoSEQ multiplex PCR, the TCRdb table keeps only in-frame clones and is missing some. Clone size and the V and J calls come from that table; the DNA yielded D and trimming. The repertoire holds approximately 300,000 clones, with approximately 92% as singletons.

The source is a woman aged 30 to 39 with COVID-19, enrolled during active disease. Material: peripheral blood. The J gene is TRBJ1-5, the V gene TRBV28; D remains unclear. The CDR3 nucleotides read TGTGCCAGCAGTTTTAAGAGAGGAGGCAATCAGCCCCAGCATTTT. Its protein product is CASSFKRGGNQPQHF.